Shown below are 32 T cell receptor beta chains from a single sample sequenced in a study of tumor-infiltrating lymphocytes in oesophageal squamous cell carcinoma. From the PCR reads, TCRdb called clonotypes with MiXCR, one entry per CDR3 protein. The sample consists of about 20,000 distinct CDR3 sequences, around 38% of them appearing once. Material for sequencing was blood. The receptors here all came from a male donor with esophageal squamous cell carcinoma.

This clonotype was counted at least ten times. CDR3 sequence reads: CASSSQGTTEAFF. CDR3 nucleotides: TGTGCCAGCAGCTCACAGGGGACCACTGAAGCTTTCTTT. This rearrangement joins TRBV7-3 to TRBJ1-1; TRBD1 aligns across 7 bases. CDR1 SGHTA and CDR2 FQGTGA come from the germline V gene. V was clipped by 4 bases and J by 4 bases; unmatched bases: 3. CDR3 length: 13 residues.

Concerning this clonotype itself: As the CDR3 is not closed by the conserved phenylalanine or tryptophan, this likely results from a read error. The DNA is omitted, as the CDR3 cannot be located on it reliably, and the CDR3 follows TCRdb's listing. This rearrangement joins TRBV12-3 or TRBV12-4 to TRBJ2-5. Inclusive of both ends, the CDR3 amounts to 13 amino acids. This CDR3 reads CASKVGNEQFFGS.

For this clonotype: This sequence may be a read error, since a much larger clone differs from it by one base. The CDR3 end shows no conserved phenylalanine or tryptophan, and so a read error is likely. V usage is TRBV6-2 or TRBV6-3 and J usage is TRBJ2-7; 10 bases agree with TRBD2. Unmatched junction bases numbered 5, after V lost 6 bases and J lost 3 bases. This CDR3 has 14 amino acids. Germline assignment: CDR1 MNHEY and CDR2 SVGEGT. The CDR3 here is CASRPSGGFYEQYY. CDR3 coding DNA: TGTGCCAGCAGACCTAGCGGGGGTTTCTACGAGCAGTACTAC.

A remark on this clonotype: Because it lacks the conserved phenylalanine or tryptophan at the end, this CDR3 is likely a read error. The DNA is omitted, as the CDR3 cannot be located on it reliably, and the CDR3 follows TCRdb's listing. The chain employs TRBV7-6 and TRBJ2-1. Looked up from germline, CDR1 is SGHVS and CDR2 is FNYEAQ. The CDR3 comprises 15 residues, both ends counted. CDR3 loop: CASSLPAGDEQFFGS.

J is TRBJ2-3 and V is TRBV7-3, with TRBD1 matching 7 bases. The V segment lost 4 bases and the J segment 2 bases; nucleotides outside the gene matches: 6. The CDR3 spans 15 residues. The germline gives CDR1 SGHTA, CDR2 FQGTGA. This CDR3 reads CASSSTGINTDTQYF. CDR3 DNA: TGTGCCAGCAGCTCGACAGGGATAAACACAGATACGCAGTATTTT.

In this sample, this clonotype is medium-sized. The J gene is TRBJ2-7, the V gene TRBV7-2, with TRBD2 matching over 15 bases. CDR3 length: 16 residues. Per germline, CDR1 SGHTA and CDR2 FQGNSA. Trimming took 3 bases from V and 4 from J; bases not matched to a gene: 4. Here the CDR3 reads CASSLGLAGGRYEQYF. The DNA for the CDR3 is TGTGCCAGCAGCTTGGGACTAGCGGGGGGACGTTACGAGCAGTACTTC.

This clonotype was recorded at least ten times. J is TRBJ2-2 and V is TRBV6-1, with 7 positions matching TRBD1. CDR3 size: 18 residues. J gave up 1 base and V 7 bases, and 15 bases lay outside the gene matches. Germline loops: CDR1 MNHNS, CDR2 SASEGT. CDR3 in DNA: TGTGCCAGCAATACCGACAGGGCCTCCCTATTGAACACCGGGGAGCTGTTTTTT. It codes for CASNTDRASLLNTGELFF.

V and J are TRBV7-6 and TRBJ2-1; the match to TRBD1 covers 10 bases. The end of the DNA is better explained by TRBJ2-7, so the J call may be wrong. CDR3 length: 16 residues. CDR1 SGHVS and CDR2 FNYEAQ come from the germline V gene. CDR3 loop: CASSSGQGLRSYEQYF. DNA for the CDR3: TGTGCCAGCAGCTCGGGACAGGGGTTAAGGTCCTACGAGCAGTACTTC.

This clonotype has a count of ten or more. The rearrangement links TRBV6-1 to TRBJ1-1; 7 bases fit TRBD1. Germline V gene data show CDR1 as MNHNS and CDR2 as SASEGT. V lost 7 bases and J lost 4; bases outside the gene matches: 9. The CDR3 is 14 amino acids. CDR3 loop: CASKAGQGGTEAFF. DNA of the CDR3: TGTGCCAGCAAAGCCGGCCAGGGGGGCACTGAAGCTTTCTTT.

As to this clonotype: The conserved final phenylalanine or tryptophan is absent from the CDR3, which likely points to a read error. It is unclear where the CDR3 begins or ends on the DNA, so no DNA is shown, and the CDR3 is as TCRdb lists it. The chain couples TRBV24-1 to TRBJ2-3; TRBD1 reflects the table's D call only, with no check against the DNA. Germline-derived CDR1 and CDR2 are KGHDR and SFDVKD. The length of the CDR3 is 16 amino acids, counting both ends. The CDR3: CATSEPGRGYGYTFGS.

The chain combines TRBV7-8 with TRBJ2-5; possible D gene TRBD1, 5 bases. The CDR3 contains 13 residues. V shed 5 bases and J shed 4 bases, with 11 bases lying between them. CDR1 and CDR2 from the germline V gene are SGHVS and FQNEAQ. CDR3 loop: CASSPRGRETQYF. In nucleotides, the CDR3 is TGTGCCAGCAGCCCAAGGGGCCGAGAGACCCAGTACTTC.

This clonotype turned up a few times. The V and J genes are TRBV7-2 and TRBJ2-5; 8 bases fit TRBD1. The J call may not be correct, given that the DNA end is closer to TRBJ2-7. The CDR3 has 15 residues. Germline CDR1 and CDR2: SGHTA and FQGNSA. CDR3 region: CASSESGQASYEQYF. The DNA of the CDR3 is TGTGCCAGCAGCGAATCGGGACAGGCTTCCTACGAGCAGTACTTC.

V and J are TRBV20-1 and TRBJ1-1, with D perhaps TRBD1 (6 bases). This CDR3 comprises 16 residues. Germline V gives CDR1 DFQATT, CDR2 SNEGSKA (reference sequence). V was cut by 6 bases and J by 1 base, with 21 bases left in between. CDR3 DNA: TGCAGTGCCCCCATTGGGACAATATTGGAGAACACTGAAGCTTTCTTT. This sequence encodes CSAPIGTILENTEAFF.

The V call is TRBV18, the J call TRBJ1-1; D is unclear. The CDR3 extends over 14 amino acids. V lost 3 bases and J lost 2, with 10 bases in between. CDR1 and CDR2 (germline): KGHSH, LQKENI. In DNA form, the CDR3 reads TGTGCCAGCTCACCGGGTAGGGAAAACACTGAAGCTTTCTTT. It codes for CASSPGRENTEAFF.

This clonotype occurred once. Written as DNA, the CDR3 is TGTGCCAGTAGGACTAGGGGGACTAGCGGGAGTACGAGAGGGGCCAACGTCCTGACTTTC. Amino acids: CASRTRGTSGSTRGANVLTF. V usage is TRBV19 and J usage is TRBJ2-6, with 14 bases identical to TRBD2. This CDR3 has 20 amino acids. V was pared by 6 bases and J by 4 bases, with 14 bases of the junction left unmatched. The germline gives CDR1 LNHDA, CDR2 SQIVND (reference sequence).

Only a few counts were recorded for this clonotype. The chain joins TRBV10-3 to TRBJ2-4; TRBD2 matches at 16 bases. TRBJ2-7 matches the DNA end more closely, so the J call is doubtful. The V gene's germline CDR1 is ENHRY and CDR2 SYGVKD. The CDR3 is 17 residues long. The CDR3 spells CAISELGLAGGNDEQYF. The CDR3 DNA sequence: TGTGCCATCAGTGAACTGGGACTAGCGGGAGGGAACGACGAGCAGTACTTC.

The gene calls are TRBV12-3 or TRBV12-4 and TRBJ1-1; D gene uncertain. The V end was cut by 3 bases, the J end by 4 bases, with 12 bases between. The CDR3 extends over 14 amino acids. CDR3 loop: CASSFMGSGTEAFF. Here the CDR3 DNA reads TGTGCCAGCAGTTTCATGGGAAGTGGCACTGAAGCTTTCTTT.

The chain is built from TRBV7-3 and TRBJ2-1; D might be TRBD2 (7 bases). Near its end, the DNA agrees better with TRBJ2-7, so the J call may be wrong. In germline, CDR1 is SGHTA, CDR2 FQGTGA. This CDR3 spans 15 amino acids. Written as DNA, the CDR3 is TGTGCCAGCAGCTTAGGGGGGGCGGGCCCTTACGAGCAGTACTTC. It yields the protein CASSLGGAGPYEQYF.

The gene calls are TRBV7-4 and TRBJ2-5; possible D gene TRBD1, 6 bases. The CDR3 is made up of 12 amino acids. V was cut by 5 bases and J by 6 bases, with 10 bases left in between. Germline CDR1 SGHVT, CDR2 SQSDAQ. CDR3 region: CASSPGVQTQYF. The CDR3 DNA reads TGTGCCAGCAGCCCAGGGGTGCAGACCCAGTACTTC.

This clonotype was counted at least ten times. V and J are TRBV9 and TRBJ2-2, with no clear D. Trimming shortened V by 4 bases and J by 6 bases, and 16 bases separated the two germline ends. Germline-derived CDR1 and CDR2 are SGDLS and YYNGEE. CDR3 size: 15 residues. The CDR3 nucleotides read TGTGCCAGCAGCCGAATGGCACTAAACCCCGGGGAGCTGTTTTTT. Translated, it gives CASSRMALNPGELFF.

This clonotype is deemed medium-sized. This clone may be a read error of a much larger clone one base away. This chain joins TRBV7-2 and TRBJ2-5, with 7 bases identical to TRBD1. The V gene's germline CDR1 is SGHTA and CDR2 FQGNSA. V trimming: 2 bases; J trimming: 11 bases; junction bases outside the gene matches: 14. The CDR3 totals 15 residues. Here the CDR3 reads CASSLLQGPTGEQYF. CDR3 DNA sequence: TGTGCCAGCAGCTTACTACAGGGGCCTACTGGTGAGCAGTACTTC.

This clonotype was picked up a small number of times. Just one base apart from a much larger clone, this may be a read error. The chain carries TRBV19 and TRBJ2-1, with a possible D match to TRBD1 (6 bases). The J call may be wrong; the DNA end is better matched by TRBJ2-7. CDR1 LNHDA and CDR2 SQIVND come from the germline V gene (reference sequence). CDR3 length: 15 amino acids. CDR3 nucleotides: TGTGCCAGTAATAAAGGCCCCCAGGGACACAATGAGCAGTACTTC. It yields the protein CASNKGPQGHNEQYF.

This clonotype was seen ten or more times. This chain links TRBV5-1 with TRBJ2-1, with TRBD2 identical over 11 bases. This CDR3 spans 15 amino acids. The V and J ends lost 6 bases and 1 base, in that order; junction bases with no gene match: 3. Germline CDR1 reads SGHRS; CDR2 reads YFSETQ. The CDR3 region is CASKLAGESYNEQFF. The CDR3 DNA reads TGCGCCAGCAAACTAGCGGGAGAGTCCTACAATGAGCAGTTCTTC.

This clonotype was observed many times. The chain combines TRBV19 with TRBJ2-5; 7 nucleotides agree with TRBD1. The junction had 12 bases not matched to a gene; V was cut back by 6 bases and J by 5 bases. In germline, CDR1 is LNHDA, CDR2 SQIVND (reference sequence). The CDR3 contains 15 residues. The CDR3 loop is CASSRDSQAGETQYF. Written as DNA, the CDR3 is TGTGCCAGTAGCCGGGACAGCCAAGCTGGGGAGACCCAGTACTTC.

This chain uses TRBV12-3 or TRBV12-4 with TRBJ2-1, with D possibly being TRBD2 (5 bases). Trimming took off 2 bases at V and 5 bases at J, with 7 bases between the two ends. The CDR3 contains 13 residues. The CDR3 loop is CASSLKRNNEQFF. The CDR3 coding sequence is TGTGCCAGCAGTTTAAAGCGGAACAATGAGCAGTTCTTC.

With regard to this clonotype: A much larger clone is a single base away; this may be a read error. CDR3 DNA sequence: TGTGCCAGCAGCTTGGGTCCACAGGACGGAGCGTACGAGCAGTACTTC. This encodes CASSLGPQDGAYEQYF. The chain links TRBV11-3 to TRBJ2-4, with D possibly TRBD1 on 5 matching bases. The DNA end is a closer match to TRBJ2-7, so the J assignment may be wrong. The germline CDR1 and CDR2 sequences are SGHNT and YENEEA. This CDR3 has 16 residues.

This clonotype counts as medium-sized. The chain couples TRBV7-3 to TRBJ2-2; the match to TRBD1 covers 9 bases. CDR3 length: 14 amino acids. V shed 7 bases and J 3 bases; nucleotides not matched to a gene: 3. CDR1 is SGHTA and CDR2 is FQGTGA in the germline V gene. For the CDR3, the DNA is TGTGCCAGCACCACAGGGGGCGACACCGGGGAGCTGTTTTTT. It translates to CASTTGGDTGELFF.

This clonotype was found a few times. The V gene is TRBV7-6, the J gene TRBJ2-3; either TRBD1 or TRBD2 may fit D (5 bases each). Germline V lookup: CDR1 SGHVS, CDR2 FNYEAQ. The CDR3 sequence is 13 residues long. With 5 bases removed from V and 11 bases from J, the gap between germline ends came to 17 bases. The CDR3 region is CASSKTGTYEQYF. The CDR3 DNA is TGTGCCAGCAGCAAAACTGGGACCTACGAGCAGTATTTT.

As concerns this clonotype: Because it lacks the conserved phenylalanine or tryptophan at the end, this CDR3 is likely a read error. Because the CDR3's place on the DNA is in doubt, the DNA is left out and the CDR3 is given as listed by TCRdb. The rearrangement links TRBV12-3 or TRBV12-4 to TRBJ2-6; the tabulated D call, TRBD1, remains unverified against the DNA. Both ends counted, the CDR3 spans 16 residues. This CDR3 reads CASSLGGTQETQYFGA.

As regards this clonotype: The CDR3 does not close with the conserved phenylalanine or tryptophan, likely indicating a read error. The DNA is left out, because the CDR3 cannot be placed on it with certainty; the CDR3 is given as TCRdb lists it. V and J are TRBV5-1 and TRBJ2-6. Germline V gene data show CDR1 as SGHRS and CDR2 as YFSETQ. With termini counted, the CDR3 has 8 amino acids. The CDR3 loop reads CASSLGPS.

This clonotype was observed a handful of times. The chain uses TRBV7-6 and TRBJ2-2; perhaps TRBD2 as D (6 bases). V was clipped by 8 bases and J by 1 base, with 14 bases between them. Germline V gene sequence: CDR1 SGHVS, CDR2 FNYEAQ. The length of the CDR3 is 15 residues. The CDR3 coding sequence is TGTGCCAGCGCGACTAGGCGGGAGAACACCGGGGAGCTGTTTTTT. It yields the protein CASATRRENTGELFF.

In nucleotides, the CDR3 is TGCAGTGCTAGAGAGTGGGCGAACACCGGGGAGCTGTTTTTT. This translates into CSAREWANTGELFF. The rearrangement joins TRBV20-1 to TRBJ2-2; no definite D call. The CDR3 extends over 14 amino acids. The V end was cut by 0 bases, the J end by 0 bases, with 5 bases between. CDR1 DFQATT and CDR2 SNEGSKA come from the germline V gene (reference sequence).